The 26 T cell receptor beta chains below all came from one sample that was sequenced in a study of identifying expanded T cells in peripheral blood. Assay: immunoSEQ multiplex PCR; the TCRdb copy retains only in-frame clones and omits some. The table lists under 120,000 clones, about 89% of them singletons, with 16% in the top ten. What was sequenced was blood. The receptors originated from a person between 18 and 75 years old in good health.

The J gene is TRBJ2-3, the V gene TRBV16, with D perhaps matching TRBD2 (6 bases). The CDR3 loop spans 15 amino acids. V was trimmed by 5 bases and J by 4 bases, leaving 16 bases between them. Germline-derived CDR1 and CDR2 are KGHSY and FQNENV. The CDR3 is CASSGGAPGADTQYF. The DNA for the CDR3 is TGTGCCAGCAGCGGAGGGGCGCCCGGAGCAGATACGCAGTATTTT.

The chain couples TRBV7-2 to TRBJ1-1; 10 bases map to TRBD1. Germline V gene sequence: CDR1 SGHTA, CDR2 FQGNSA. The V segment lost 5 bases and the J segment 5 bases; nucleotides outside the gene matches: 11. The length of the CDR3 is 16 residues. For the CDR3, the DNA is TGTGCCAGCAGCATATCCGGGACAGGGGTTGGTACTGAAGCTTTCTTT. Its protein is CASSISGTGVGTEAFF.

This chain connects TRBV6-5 to TRBJ1-2; D might be TRBD1 (6 bases). The CDR3 has 15 residues. Germline V gives CDR1 MNHEY, CDR2 SVGAGI. Trimming took off 2 bases at V and 7 bases at J, with 17 bases between the two ends. CDR3 DNA: TGTGCCAGCAGTTACGTGGCGGTGGGGGGGGCTGGCTACACCTTC. It encodes CASSYVAVGGAGYTF.

The chain couples TRBV19 to TRBJ2-7; 8 positions agree with TRBD1. The germline V gene has CDR1 LNHDA and CDR2 SQIVND (reference sequence). The CDR3 runs to 14 residues. V was clipped by 5 bases and J by 2 bases; unmatched bases: 5. The CDR3 DNA sequence: TGTGCCAGTAGTGCGGGACAGGCGCCCTACGAGCAGTACTTC. Translation: CASSAGQAPYEQYF. Combining the CDR3 with reference TRBV19 and TRBJ2-7 gives the whole variable domain DGGITQSPKYLFRKEGQNVTLSCEQNLNHDAMYWYRQDPGQGLRLIYYSQIVNDFQKGDIAEGYSVSREKKESFPLTVTSAQKNPTAFYLCASSAGQAPYEQYFGPGTRLTVT.

The chain links TRBV7-2 to TRBJ2-3; 8 bases match TRBD1. Germline trimming cut 3 bases from V and 7 bases from J; bases unmatched to any gene: 9. This CDR3 region has 15 residues. Germline CDR1 reads SGHTA; CDR2 reads FQGNSA. The CDR3 nucleotides are TGTGCCAGCAGCTTCCTAGGACAGGGTGCAAATACGCAGTATTTT. Translated, it gives CASSFLGQGANTQYF. Looking up the rest from reference TRBV7-2 and TRBJ2-3 gives the full variable domain: GAGVSQSPSNKVTEKGKDVELRCDPISGHTALYWYRQSLGQGLEFLIYFQGNSAPDKSGLPSDRFSAERTGGSVSTLTIQRTQQEDSAVYLCASSFLGQGANTQYFGPGTRLTVL.

This chain links TRBV5-6 with TRBJ1-2, with D possibly being TRBD1 (5 bases). The length of the CDR3 is 16 residues. Germline assignment: CDR1 SGHDT and CDR2 YYEEEE. The V gene lost 0 bases and the J gene lost 4 bases, with 16 bases spanning the gap. The CDR3 is CASSLGWAQGSYGYTF. CDR3 DNA sequence: TGTGCCAGCAGCTTGGGATGGGCGCAGGGAAGCTATGGCTACACCTTC.

V usage is TRBV4-1 and J usage is TRBJ1-3; 10 bases match TRBD1. Germline V gives CDR1 MGHRA, CDR2 YSYEKL. CDR3 length: 18 residues. Trimming cost V 4 bases and J 0 bases; bases outside gene matches: 9. The chain's CDR3 is CASSRDRGLLSSGNTIYF. The DNA for the CDR3 is TGCGCCAGCAGCCGGGACAGGGGCCTCCTAAGCTCTGGAAACACCATATATTTT.

The rearrangement joins TRBV28 to TRBJ2-5; tentative D call: TRBD1 (5 bases). The CDR3 is 17 amino acids. With 2 bases removed from V and 5 bases from J, the gap between germline ends came to 21 bases. CDR1 MDHEN and CDR2 SYDVKM come from the germline V gene. The chain's CDR3 is CASSLIKGPPTRETQYF. The CDR3 coding sequence is TGTGCCAGCAGTTTAATTAAGGGGCCCCCCACCCGGGAGACCCAGTACTTC.

The chain links TRBV4-1 to TRBJ2-3, with TRBD1 matching 7 bases. Germline V lookup: CDR1 MGHRA, CDR2 YSYEKL. Trimming took 6 bases from V and 1 from J; bases not matched to a gene: 4. There are 14 residues in the CDR3. The DNA of the CDR3 is TGCGCCAGCAGGTCCGGGACAGGCACAGATACGCAGTATTTT. This encodes CASRSGTGTDTQYF.

This clone was seen only a few times. This chain uses TRBV13 with TRBJ2-2; no clear D. Trimming left V 6 bases short and J 3 bases short, with 8 bases between. The germline V gene has CDR1 PRHDT and CDR2 FYEKMQ (reference sequence). The CDR3 is 13 residues long. CDR3 sequence reads: CASSWLYTGELFF. The CDR3 nucleotides are TGTGCCAGCAGTTGGCTCTACACCGGGGAGCTGTTTTTT.

The chain has TRBV19 and TRBJ1-1; unclear D gene. Germline V gene sequence: CDR1 LNHDA, CDR2 SQIVND (reference sequence). This CDR3 region has 15 residues. The V and J ends lost 6 bases and 4 bases respectively, with 18 bases between them. CDR3 region: CASSFDAGSLTEAFF. CDR3 in DNA: TGTGCCAGTAGCTTCGACGCCGGGTCCCTCACTGAAGCTTTCTTT.

The chain couples TRBV6-6 to TRBJ2-3; D is perhaps TRBD2 (6 bases). Per germline, CDR1 MNHNY and CDR2 SVGAGI (reference sequence). Trimming took 6 bases from V and 3 from J, leaving 10 bases between them. CDR3 length equals 13 residues. Here the CDR3 reads CASRISGTDTQYF. The DNA for the CDR3 is TGTGCCAGCAGAATAAGCGGGACAGATACGCAGTATTTT.

This rearrangement joins TRBV5-1 to TRBJ2-6; no definite D call. Trimming removed 0 bases at V and 1 base at J, with 5 bases between. Germline lookup yields CDR1 SGHRS and CDR2 YFSETQ. This CDR3 is built from 15 residues. For the CDR3, the DNA is TGCGCCAGCAGCTTGGCGGAGTCTGGGGCCAACGTCCTGACTTTC. Its protein is CASSLAESGANVLTF. Based on the CDR3 plus reference TRBV5-1 and TRBJ2-6, the full variable domain is KAGVTQTPRYLIKTRGQQVTLSCSPISGHRSVSWYQQTPGQGLQFLFEYFSETQRNKGNFPGRFSGRQFSNSRSEMNVSTLELGDSALYLCASSLAESGANVLTFGAGSRLTVL.

V gene TRBV6-5 combines with J gene TRBJ1-2; D remains unclear. The CDR3 extends over 15 amino acids. The germline gives CDR1 MNHEY, CDR2 SVGAGI. Trimming took off 3 bases at V and 2 bases at J, with 13 bases between the two ends. In nucleotides, the CDR3 is TGTGCCAGCAGTTATTCTCCTCAGGAGAACTATGGCTACACCTTC. Its protein is CASSYSPQENYGYTF.

The chain carries TRBV15 and TRBJ1-1; D is undetermined. CDR3 length: 11 amino acids. V was trimmed by 4 bases and J by 6 bases, leaving 6 bases between them. Germline V lookup: CDR1 LNHNV, CDR2 YYDKDF (reference sequence). CDR3 DNA sequence: TGTGCCACCAGCAAAGGCCCTGAAGCTTTCTTT. Translated: CATSKGPEAFF.

The chain carries TRBV12-5 and TRBJ2-7, with TRBD1 matching over 10 bases. V shed 6 bases, J shed 5 bases, and the junction held 7 bases outside the gene matches. The germline V gene has CDR1 LGHNT and CDR2 FRNRAP. The CDR3 is 14 residues long. CDR3 residues: CASGWGQGWDEQYF. The CDR3 DNA follows: TGTGCTAGTGGCTGGGGACAGGGGTGGGACGAGCAGTACTTC. The full variable domain, with the rest looked up from reference TRBV12-5 and TRBJ2-7, is DARVTQTPRHKVTEMGQEVTMRCQPILGHNTVFWYRQTMMQGLELLAYFRNRAPLDDSGMPKDRFSAEMPDATLATLKIQPSEPRDSAVYFCASGWGQGWDEQYFGPGTRLTVT.

The gene calls are TRBV5-1 and TRBJ2-2, with 7 bases fitting TRBD1. CDR1 and CDR2 (germline): SGHRS, YFSETQ. V was clipped by 4 bases and J by 6 bases; unmatched bases: 12. This CDR3 comprises 16 residues. CDR3 nucleotide sequence: TGCGCCAGCAGCCGATTGACAGGGACGACCCCCGGGGAGCTGTTTTTT. It encodes CASSRLTGTTPGELFF.

J is TRBJ1-1 and V is TRBV5-1, with 8 bases that match TRBD1. V shed 4 bases, J shed 1 base, and the junction held 3 bases outside the gene matches. The germline V gene has CDR1 SGHRS and CDR2 YFSETQ. The CDR3 has 14 amino acids. The CDR3 is CASSAGTGNTEAFF. The CDR3 bases are TGCGCCAGCAGCGCAGGGACAGGGAACACTGAAGCTTTCTTT.

The rearrangement links TRBV6-6 to TRBJ2-5; 11 nucleotides line up with TRBD2. Germline-derived CDR1 and CDR2 are MNHNY and SVGAGI (reference sequence). Trimming cost V 5 bases and J 10 bases; bases outside gene matches: 6. This CDR3 is 13 amino acids long. CDR3 nucleotides: TGTGCCAGCAGTCAGACTAGCGGGGCCCTCCAGTACTTC. Its protein is CASSQTSGALQYF.

V and J are TRBV2 and TRBJ1-5; maybe TRBD1 (6 bases). The CDR3 is 16 amino acids. Trimming took 5 bases from V and 0 from J, leaving 14 bases between them. From germline, CDR1 is SNHLY and CDR2 FYNNEI. Here the CDR3 DNA reads TGTGCCAGCAGTCTACAGGGAAGGGTTAGCAATCAGCCCCAGCATTTT. This encodes CASSLQGRVSNQPQHF.

This chain links TRBV18 with TRBJ2-5, with a possible D match to TRBD1 (5 bases). Between the trimmed V and J ends, which lost 2 bases and 4 bases, there was a span of 11 bases. Germline CDR1 reads KGHSH; CDR2 reads LQKENI. This CDR3 spans 14 amino acids. The DNA of the CDR3 is TGTGCCAGCTCACCAAGGCAGGGAATAGAGACCCAGTACTTC. This translates into CASSPRQGIETQYF.

Turning to this clone: No conserved phenylalanine or tryptophan is present at the end of the CDR3, so a read error is the likely explanation. This chain links TRBV5-1 with TRBJ1-6; possible D gene TRBD1, 5 bases. Trimming left V 2 bases short and J 14 bases short, with 14 bases between. Germline assignment: CDR1 SGHRS and CDR2 YFSETQ. The CDR3 length is 13 residues. The CDR3 nucleotides read TGCGCCAGCAGCTTATCTCCGGAGGGGTCCCTCCACCTT. It yields the protein CASSLSPEGSLHL.

The CDR3 nucleotides are TGTGCCAGCAGTGAAGCGAGGGAGGGGGCCGAAAATGAAAAACTGTTTTTT. Protein product: CASSEAREGAENEKLFF. This chain uses TRBV2 with TRBJ1-4, with 7 bases aligning to TRBD1. CDR3 size: 17 residues. The germline V gene has CDR1 SNHLY and CDR2 FYNNEI. J was trimmed by 5 bases and V by 0 bases; bases with no gene match: 9.

This clone was counted a few times. The chain employs TRBV11-2 and TRBJ2-7; TRBD1 agrees at 8 bases. The CDR3 is 14 amino acids. Looked up from germline, CDR1 is SGHAT and CDR2 is FQNNGV. V dropped 2 bases and J dropped 2; count of bases not matched to a gene: 2. CDR3 coding DNA: TGTGCCAGCAGCTTAAAGGACAGGGCCTACGAGCAGTACTTC. This encodes CASSLKDRAYEQYF.

This rearrangement joins TRBV7-2 to TRBJ2-6; D unclear. The V and J ends lost 2 bases and 0 bases respectively, with 2 bases between them. From germline, CDR1 is SGHTA and CDR2 FQGNSA. The CDR3 runs to 14 residues. CDR3 region: CASSLTSGANVLTF. CDR3 DNA: TGTGCCAGCAGCTTAACCTCTGGGGCCAACGTCCTGACTTTC.

The chain employs TRBV5-4 and TRBJ2-2; 9 bases agree with TRBD2. CDR1 and CDR2 (germline): SGHNT, YYREEE (reference sequence). The CDR3 totals 16 residues. V shed 4 bases, J shed 5 bases, and the junction held 9 bases outside the gene matches. CDR3 in amino acids: CASSTGTSRETGELFF. CDR3 sequence (DNA): TGTGCCAGCAGCACCGGGACTAGCCGAGAAACCGGGGAGCTGTTTTTT.